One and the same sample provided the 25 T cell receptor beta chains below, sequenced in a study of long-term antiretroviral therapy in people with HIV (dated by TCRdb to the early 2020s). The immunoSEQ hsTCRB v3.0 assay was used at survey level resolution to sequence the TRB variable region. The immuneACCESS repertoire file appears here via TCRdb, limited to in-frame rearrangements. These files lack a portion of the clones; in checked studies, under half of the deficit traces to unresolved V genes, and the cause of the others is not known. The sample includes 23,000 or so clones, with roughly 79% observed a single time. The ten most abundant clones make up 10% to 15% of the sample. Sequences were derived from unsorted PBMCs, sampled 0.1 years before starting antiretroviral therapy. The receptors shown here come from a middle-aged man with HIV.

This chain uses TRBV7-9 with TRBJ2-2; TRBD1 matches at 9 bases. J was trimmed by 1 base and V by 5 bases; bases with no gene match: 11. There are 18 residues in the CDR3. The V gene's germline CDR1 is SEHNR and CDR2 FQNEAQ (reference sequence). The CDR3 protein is CASSPHIRQGVNTGELFF. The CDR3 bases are TGTGCCAGCAGCCCTCATATTAGACAGGGGGTGAACACCGGGGAGCTGTTTTTT.

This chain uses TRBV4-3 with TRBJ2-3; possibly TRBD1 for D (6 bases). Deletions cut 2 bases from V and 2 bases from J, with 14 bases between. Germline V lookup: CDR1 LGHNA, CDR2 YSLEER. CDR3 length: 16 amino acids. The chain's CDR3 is CASSQSARGPTDTQYF. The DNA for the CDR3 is TGCGCCAGCAGCCAAAGCGCCAGGGGCCCCACAGATACGCAGTATTTT.

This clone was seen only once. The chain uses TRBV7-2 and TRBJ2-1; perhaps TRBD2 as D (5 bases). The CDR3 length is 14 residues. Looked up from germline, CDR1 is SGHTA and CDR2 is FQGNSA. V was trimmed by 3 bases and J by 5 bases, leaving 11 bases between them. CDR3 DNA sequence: TGTGCCAGCAGCTTGGGTCTAGCCCACAATGAGCAGTTCTTC. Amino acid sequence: CASSLGLAHNEQFF.

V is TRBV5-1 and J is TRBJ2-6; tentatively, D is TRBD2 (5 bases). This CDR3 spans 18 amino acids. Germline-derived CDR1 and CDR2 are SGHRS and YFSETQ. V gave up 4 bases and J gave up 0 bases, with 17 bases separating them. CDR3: CASSPGGGPRSGANVLTF. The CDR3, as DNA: TGCGCCAGCAGCCCCGGAGGCGGGCCGCGCTCTGGGGCCAACGTCCTGACTTTC.

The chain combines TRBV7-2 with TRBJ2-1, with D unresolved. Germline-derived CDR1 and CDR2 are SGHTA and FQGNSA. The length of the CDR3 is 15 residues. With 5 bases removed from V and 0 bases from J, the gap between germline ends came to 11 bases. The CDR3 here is CASSPWRTSYNEQFF. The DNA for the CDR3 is TGTGCCAGCAGCCCCTGGCGGACCTCCTACAATGAGCAGTTCTTC.

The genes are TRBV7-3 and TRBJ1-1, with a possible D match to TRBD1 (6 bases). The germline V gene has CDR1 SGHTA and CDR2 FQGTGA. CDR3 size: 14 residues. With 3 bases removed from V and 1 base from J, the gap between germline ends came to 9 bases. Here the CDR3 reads CASSLGGANTEAFF. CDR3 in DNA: TGTGCCAGCAGCTTGGGGGGCGCGAACACTGAAGCTTTCTTT. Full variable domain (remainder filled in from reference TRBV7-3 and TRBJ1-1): GAGVSQTPSNKVTEKGKYVELRCDPISGHTALYWYRQSLGQGPEFLIYFQGTGAADDSGLPNDRFFAVRPEGSVSTLKIQRTERGDSAVYLCASSLGGANTEAFFGQGTRLTVV.

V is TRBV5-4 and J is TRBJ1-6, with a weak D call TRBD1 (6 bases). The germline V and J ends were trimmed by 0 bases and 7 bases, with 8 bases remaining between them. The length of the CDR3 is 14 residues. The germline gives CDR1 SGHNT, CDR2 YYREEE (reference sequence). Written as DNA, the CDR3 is TGTGCCAGCAGCTTGGAACAGGGCAATTCACCCCTCCACTTT. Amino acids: CASSLEQGNSPLHF.

CDR3 in amino acids: CASSVVDRDPYGYTF. Here the CDR3 DNA reads TGTGCCAGCAGCGTAGTCGATCGGGACCCCTATGGCTACACCTTC. The rearrangement joins TRBV9 to TRBJ1-2; the D gene is possibly TRBD1 (5 bases). The CDR3 consists of 15 residues. V dropped 0 bases and J dropped 4 bases, with 13 bases sitting between them. Per the germline V gene, CDR1 is SGDLS and CDR2 is YYNGEE.

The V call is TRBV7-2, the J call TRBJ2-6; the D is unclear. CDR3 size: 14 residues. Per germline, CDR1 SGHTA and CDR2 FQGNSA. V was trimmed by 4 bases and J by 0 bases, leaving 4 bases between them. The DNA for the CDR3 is TGTGCCAGCAGCTCAACCTCTGGGGCCAACGTCCTGACTTTC. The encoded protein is CASSSTSGANVLTF.

The CDR3 nucleotides read TGTGCCACCAGCACTCATCCGCAGGACTACGAGCAGTACTTC. Protein: CATSTHPQDYEQYF. V gene TRBV15 combines with J gene TRBJ2-7; D not certain. The ends were cut back, 4 bases at V and 3 bases at J, with 13 bases in the middle. The CDR3 totals 14 residues. Germline V gene data show CDR1 as LNHNV and CDR2 as YYDKDF (reference sequence).

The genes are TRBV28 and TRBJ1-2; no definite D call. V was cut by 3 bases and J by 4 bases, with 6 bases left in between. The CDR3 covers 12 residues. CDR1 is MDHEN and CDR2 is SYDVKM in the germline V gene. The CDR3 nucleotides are TGTGCCAGCAGTTTTCGGGCCTATGGCTACACCTTC. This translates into CASSFRAYGYTF.

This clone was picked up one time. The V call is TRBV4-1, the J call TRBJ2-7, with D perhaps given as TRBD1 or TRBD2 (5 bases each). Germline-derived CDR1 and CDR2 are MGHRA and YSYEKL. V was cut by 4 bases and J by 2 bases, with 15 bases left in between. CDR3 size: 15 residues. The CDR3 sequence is CASSLGDHSPYEQYF. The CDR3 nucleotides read TGCGCCAGCAGCCTAGGGGACCACTCGCCCTACGAGCAGTACTTC.

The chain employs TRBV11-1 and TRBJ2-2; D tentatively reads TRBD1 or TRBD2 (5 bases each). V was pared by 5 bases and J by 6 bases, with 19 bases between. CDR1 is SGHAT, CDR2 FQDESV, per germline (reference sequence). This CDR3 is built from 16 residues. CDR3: CASSPWGSGQAGELFF. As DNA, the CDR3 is TGTGCCAGCAGCCCCTGGGGGTCAGGGCAGGCCGGGGAGCTGTTTTTT.

This CDR3 is CASSQVSETDTQYF. In DNA form, the CDR3 reads TGTGCCAGCAGCCAAGTGTCGGAGACAGATACGCAGTATTTT. This chain links TRBV4-2 with TRBJ2-3; D gene ambiguous. The CDR3 loop spans 14 amino acids. Germline-derived CDR1 and CDR2 are LGHNA and YNFKEQ. Trimming removed 1 base from V and 3 bases from J, with 8 bases in between.

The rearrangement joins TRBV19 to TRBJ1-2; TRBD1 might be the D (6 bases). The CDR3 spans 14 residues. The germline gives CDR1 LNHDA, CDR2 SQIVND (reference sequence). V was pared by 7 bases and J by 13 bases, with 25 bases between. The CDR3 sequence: CASTAVSSYREVTF. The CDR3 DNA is TGTGCCAGTACCGCAGTGTCTTCATACAGGGAAGTCACCTTC.

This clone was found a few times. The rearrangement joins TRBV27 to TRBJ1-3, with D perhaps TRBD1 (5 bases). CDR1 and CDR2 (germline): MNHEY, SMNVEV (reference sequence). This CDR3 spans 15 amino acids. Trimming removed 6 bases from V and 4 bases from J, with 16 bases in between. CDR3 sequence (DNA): TGTGCCAGCAGCCAGAGGGGCATCTCCGGAAACACCATATATTTT. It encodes CASSQRGISGNTIYF.

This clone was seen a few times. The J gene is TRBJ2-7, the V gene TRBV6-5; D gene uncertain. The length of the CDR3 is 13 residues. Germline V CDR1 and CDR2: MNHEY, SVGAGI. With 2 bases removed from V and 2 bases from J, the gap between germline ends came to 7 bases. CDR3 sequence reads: CASSYREAYEQYF. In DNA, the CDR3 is TGTGCCAGCAGTTACAGGGAAGCCTACGAGCAGTACTTC.

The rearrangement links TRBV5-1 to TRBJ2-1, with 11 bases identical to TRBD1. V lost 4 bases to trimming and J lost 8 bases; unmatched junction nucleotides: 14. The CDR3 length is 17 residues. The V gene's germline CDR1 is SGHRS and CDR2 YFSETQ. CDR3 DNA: TGCGCCAGCAGCCCGCGAACCGGGACAGGGGGTCAGGATGAGCAGTTCTTC. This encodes CASSPRTGTGGQDEQFF. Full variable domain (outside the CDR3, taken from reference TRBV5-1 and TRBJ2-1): KAGVTQTPRYLIKTRGQQVTLSCSPISGHRSVSWYQQTPGQGLQFLFEYFSETQRNKGNFPGRFSGRQFSNSRSEMNVSTLELGDSALYLCASSPRTGTGGQDEQFFGPGTRLTVL.

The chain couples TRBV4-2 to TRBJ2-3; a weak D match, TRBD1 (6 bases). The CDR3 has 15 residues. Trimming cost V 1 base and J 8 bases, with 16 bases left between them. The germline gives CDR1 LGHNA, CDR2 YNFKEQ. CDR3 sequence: CASSQVKGRGGTQYF. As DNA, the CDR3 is TGTGCCAGCAGCCAAGTTAAGGGGCGAGGGGGTACGCAGTATTTT.

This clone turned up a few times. The CDR3 coding sequence is TGTGCCAGCAGCCCCCGAGAACCCTTTGCCCAGTACTTC. Its protein is CASSPREPFAQYF. The chain employs TRBV5-6 and TRBJ2-5; D not resolved. Deletions cut 4 bases from V and 9 bases from J, with 16 bases between. This CDR3 is built from 13 residues. Per germline, CDR1 SGHDT and CDR2 YYEEEE.

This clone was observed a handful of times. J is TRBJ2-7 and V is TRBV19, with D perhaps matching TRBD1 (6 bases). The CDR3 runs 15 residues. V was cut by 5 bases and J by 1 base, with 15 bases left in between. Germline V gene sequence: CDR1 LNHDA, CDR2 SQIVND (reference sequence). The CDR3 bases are TGTGCCAGTAGTGTCAGGACAGATTCATCCTACGAGCAGTACTTC. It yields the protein CASSVRTDSSYEQYF.

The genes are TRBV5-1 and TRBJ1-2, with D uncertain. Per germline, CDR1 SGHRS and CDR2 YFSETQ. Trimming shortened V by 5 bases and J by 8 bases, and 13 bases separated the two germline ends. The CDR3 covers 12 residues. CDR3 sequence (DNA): TGCGCCAGCAGTCCCGGAAGGAGCGGCTACACCTTC. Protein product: CASSPGRSGYTF.

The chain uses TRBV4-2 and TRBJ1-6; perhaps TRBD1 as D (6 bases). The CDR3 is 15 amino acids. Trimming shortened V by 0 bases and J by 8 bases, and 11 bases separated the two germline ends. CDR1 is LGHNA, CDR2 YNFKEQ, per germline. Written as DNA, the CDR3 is TGTGCCAGCAGCCAAGATTTGGACAGCTATTCACCCCTCCACTTT. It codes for CASSQDLDSYSPLHF.

The DNA for the CDR3 is TGTGCCAGCAGCTTGGAGCCTAGCGGGGCCGTGACCCAGTACTTC. Its translation: CASSLEPSGAVTQYF. The J gene is TRBJ2-5, the V gene TRBV5-8; the match to TRBD2 covers 9 bases. Germline assignment: CDR1 SGHTS and CDR2 YDEGEE. V shed 0 bases, J shed 7 bases, and the junction held 7 bases outside the gene matches. CDR3 length: 15 amino acids. Full variable domain (outside the CDR3, taken from reference TRBV5-8 and TRBJ2-5): EAGVTQSPTHLIKTRGQQATLRCSPISGHTSVYWYQQALGLGLQFLLWYDEGEERNRGNFPPRFSGRQFPNYSSELNVNALELEDSALYLCASSLEPSGAVTQYFGPGTRLLVL.

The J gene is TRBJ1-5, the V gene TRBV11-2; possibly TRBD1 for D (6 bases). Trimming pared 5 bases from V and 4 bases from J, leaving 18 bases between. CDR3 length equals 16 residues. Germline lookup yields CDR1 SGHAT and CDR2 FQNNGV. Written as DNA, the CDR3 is TGTGCCAGCAGCGGGGGATCTTACAGGGCGAATCAGCCCCAGCATTTT. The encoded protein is CASSGGSYRANQPQHF.